The 32 T cell receptor beta chains listed next were all sequenced from one sample in a study of blood T cell repertoires in COVID-19. Here immunoSEQ multiplex PCR was the method, and the copy in TCRdb shows in-frame clones only, minus some. Found here are fewer than 300,000 clones, approximately 90% of them singletons; the top ten hold 8.8%. Sequenced input: PBMCs or T cells enriched from blood (not recorded which). These TCRs come from a man aged 35 to 55 who had recovered from COVID-19.

The chain carries TRBV30 and TRBJ1-5; no reliable D call. Trimming cost V 2 bases and J 7 bases, with 18 bases left between them. The CDR3 has 15 residues. CDR1 GTSNPN and CDR2 SVGIG come from the germline V gene (reference sequence). CDR3 loop: CAWSPPTGLWQPQHF. The CDR3, as DNA: TGTGCCTGGAGTCCACCCACGGGTCTGTGGCAGCCCCAGCATTTT. Full variable domain (rest looked up from reference TRBV30 and TRBJ1-5): SQTIHQWPATLVQPVGSPLSLECTVEGTSNPNLYWYRQAAGRGLQLLFYSVGIGQISSEVPQNLSASRPQDRQFILSSKKLLLSDSGFYLCAWSPPTGLWQPQHFGDGTRLSIL.

CDR3 sequence: CASSGRGKETQYF. The DNA for the CDR3 is TGTGCCAGTAGCGGCAGGGGGAAAGAGACCCAGTACTTC. V is TRBV19 and J is TRBJ2-5; 7 bases map to TRBD1. Germline assignment: CDR1 LNHDA and CDR2 SQIVND (reference sequence). The CDR3 covers 13 residues. Losses at the gene ends were 6 bases for V and 3 bases for J; bases not matched to a gene: 4.

The V gene is TRBV7-8, the J gene TRBJ1-1; no definite D call. The germline V and J ends were trimmed by 4 bases and 10 bases, with 13 bases remaining between them. Germline lookup yields CDR1 SGHVS and CDR2 FQNEAQ. The CDR3 runs to 12 residues. The CDR3 sequence is CASSSRVEVAFF. The CDR3 bases are TGTGCCAGCAGCTCTAGGGTGGAGGTAGCTTTCTTT.

The chain combines TRBV19 with TRBJ2-7, with 8 bases matching TRBD1. The V and J ends lost 5 bases and 3 bases, in that order; junction bases with no gene match: 3. Germline-derived CDR1 and CDR2 are LNHDA and SQIVND (reference sequence). The CDR3 is 13 residues long. This CDR3 is CASSLDRGYEQYF. The CDR3 nucleotides read TGTGCCAGTAGTCTCGACAGGGGCTACGAGCAGTACTTC.

The V gene is TRBV4-3, the J gene TRBJ1-4; TRBD1 aligns across 7 bases. CDR3 length: 16 residues. J was trimmed by 6 bases and V by 1 base; bases with no gene match: 8. Germline loops: CDR1 LGHNA, CDR2 YSLEER. The CDR3: CASSQVATGRYEKLFF. CDR3 coding DNA: TGCGCCAGCAGCCAAGTCGCGACAGGGCGCTATGAAAAACTGTTTTTT.

V usage is TRBV6-2 or TRBV6-3 and J usage is TRBJ2-2; tentatively, D is TRBD2 (6 bases). CDR1 and CDR2 from the germline V gene are MNHEY and SVGEGT. The CDR3 totals 13 residues. Trimming left V 2 bases short and J 8 bases short, with 9 bases between. The CDR3 nucleotides read TGTGCCAGCAGTTACAGGGAGGCGGGGGAGCTGTTTTTT. Protein: CASSYREAGELFF.

V usage is TRBV4-3 and J usage is TRBJ2-7, with D perhaps matching TRBD1 (6 bases). V shed 1 base and J shed 7 bases, with 14 bases lying between them. This CDR3 is 14 amino acids long. The V gene's germline CDR1 is LGHNA and CDR2 YSLEER. The CDR3 spells CASSQGQGTREQYF. The CDR3 DNA follows: TGCGCCAGCAGCCAAGGTCAGGGGACGAGGGAGCAGTACTTC.

The rearrangement uses TRBV7-3 and TRBJ2-7; no reliable D call. The CDR3 extends over 16 amino acids. Germline V CDR1 and CDR2: SGHTA, FQGTGA. V lost 2 bases and J lost 0, with 14 bases in between. The CDR3 sequence: CASSLFGQVTSYEQYF. CDR3 nucleotides: TGTGCCAGCAGCTTATTTGGGCAGGTGACCTCCTACGAGCAGTACTTC.

V gene TRBV28 combines with J gene TRBJ1-2; 8 positions agree with TRBD1. V trimming: 5 bases; J trimming: 2 bases; junction bases outside the gene matches: 16. CDR1 is MDHEN and CDR2 is SYDVKM in the germline V gene. CDR3 length: 18 residues. The CDR3 here is CASSALEDRADRNYGYTF. CDR3 sequence (DNA): TGTGCCAGCAGTGCCCTTGAGGACAGGGCCGACAGGAACTATGGCTACACCTTC.

The chain recombines TRBV4-1 with TRBJ2-6; 8 bases map to TRBD2. Trimming cost V 1 base and J 1 base; bases outside gene matches: 0. Germline assignment: CDR1 MGHRA and CDR2 YSYEKL. CDR3 length: 16 amino acids. In nucleotides, the CDR3 is TGCGCCAGCAGCCAAGCTAGCGGGTCTGGGGCCAACGTCCTGACTTTC. It codes for CASSQASGSGANVLTF.

The chain combines TRBV11-2 with TRBJ2-2; perhaps TRBD1 as D (5 bases). This CDR3 is built from 18 residues. The ends were cut back, 0 bases at V and 4 bases at J, with 18 bases in the middle. Per the germline V gene, CDR1 is SGHAT and CDR2 is FQNNGV. In DNA, the CDR3 is TGTGCCAGCAGCTTAGAAGGTTTTGGCAGGGTCGGCACCGGGGAGCTGTTTTTT. This gives the protein CASSLEGFGRVGTGELFF.

The rearrangement uses TRBV15 and TRBJ1-1; 8 nucleotides align to TRBD1. The CDR3 has 14 amino acids. Looked up from germline, CDR1 is LNHNV and CDR2 is YYDKDF (reference sequence). The V segment lost 6 bases and the J segment 4 bases; nucleotides outside the gene matches: 7. DNA for the CDR3: TGTGCCACCAGAACCGACAGGGGAGGCACTGAAGCTTTCTTT. Its translation: CATRTDRGGTEAFF.

This clone appeared a few times. J is TRBJ1-3 and V is TRBV13; D not resolved. The V gene lost 0 bases and the J gene lost 4 bases, with 10 bases spanning the gap. The CDR3 is made up of 15 amino acids. Germline assignment: CDR1 PRHDT and CDR2 FYEKMQ (reference sequence). The CDR3 DNA reads as TGTGCCAGCAGCTTAGGACAGCGAGGGGGAAACACCATATATTTT. It specifies CASSLGQRGGNTIYF.

The V call is TRBV7-6, the J call TRBJ2-3, with TRBD1 matching 7 bases. Looked up from germline, CDR1 is SGHVS and CDR2 is FNYEAQ. V was pared by 5 bases and J by 4 bases, with 15 bases of the junction left unmatched. The CDR3 length is 17 residues. The CDR3 nucleotides read TGTGCCAGCAGCCAGCCATTGACAGGGAATTGGGCAGATACGCAGTATTTT. Protein: CASSQPLTGNWADTQYF.

The gene calls are TRBV18 and TRBJ2-7, with D tentatively TRBD2 (6 bases). CDR3 length: 13 amino acids. V was clipped by 4 bases and J by 6 bases, with 13 bases between them. The germline gives CDR1 KGHSH, CDR2 LQKENI. CDR3 residues: CASSLELAGEQYF. DNA for the CDR3: TGTGCCAGCTCACTGGAACTAGCTGGCGAGCAGTACTTC.

This clone was recorded only once. The rearrangement joins TRBV9 to TRBJ2-3, with a possible D match to TRBD1 (5 bases). Germline V lookup: CDR1 SGDLS, CDR2 YYNGEE. The CDR3 loop spans 16 amino acids. V was shortened by 3 bases and J by 1 base, with 15 bases between the two germline ends. In nucleotides, the CDR3 is TGTGCCAGCAGCGACACGACAGTAATTGGCACAGATACGCAGTATTTT. Its translation: CASSDTTVIGTDTQYF.

This clone came up once. The genes are TRBV10-3 and TRBJ2-5; weak D call: TRBD2 (6 bases). Trimming removed 6 bases from V and 4 bases from J, with 12 bases in between. Germline-derived CDR1 and CDR2 are ENHRY and SYGVKD. The CDR3 consists of 13 residues. The CDR3 DNA follows: TGTGCCATCAGCTGGGACTTAGGAGAGACCCAGTACTTC. This encodes CAISWDLGETQYF.

This chain uses TRBV5-6 with TRBJ1-1, with 9 bases identical to TRBD1. The V gene's germline CDR1 is SGHDT and CDR2 YYEEEE. CDR3 length: 18 amino acids. V lost 2 bases to trimming and J lost 6 bases; unmatched junction nucleotides: 17. In DNA form, the CDR3 reads TGTGCCAGCAGCTTATACCGGGACAGGGTCTTTCGTTCCGCTGAAGCTTTCTTT. Its translation: CASSLYRDRVFRSAEAFF.

The genes are TRBV18 and TRBJ2-3, with 9 nucleotides matching TRBD2. The length of the CDR3 is 17 residues. J gave up 4 bases and V 3 bases, and 11 bases lay outside the gene matches. CDR1 and CDR2 from the germline V gene are KGHSH and LQKENI. The CDR3 protein is CASSPSWTSEESDTQYF. The CDR3 bases are TGTGCCAGCTCACCCTCATGGACTAGCGAAGAGTCAGATACGCAGTATTTT.

The chain's CDR3 is CASSLGGGSQPQHF. The DNA for the CDR3 is TGCGCCAGCAGCTTGGGAGGAGGGAGTCAGCCCCAGCATTTT. The gene calls are TRBV5-1 and TRBJ1-5; D remains ambiguous. The length of the CDR3 is 14 residues. Trimming removed 0 bases at V and 6 bases at J, with 10 bases between. The germline CDR1 and CDR2 sequences are SGHRS and YFSETQ.

The V gene is TRBV7-3, the J gene TRBJ2-7; D uncertain. V was shortened by 0 bases and J by 5 bases, with 8 bases between the two germline ends. This CDR3 has 13 amino acids. Germline V lookup: CDR1 SGHTA, CDR2 FQGTGA. As DNA, the CDR3 is TGTGCCAGCAGCTTAACAGAAAGCCACGAGCAGTACTTC. Protein product: CASSLTESHEQYF.

This sequence joins TRBV27 and TRBJ2-7; 7 bases are a match to TRBD2. V gave up 5 bases and J gave up 2 bases; unmatched junction bases: 6. Looked up from germline, CDR1 is MNHEY and CDR2 is SMNVEV (reference sequence). The CDR3 length is 14 residues. This CDR3 reads CASSPTSIPYEQYF. CDR3 nucleotide sequence: TGTGCCAGCAGTCCGACTAGCATCCCCTACGAGCAGTACTTC.

This chain connects TRBV9 to TRBJ2-3; 9 bases agree with TRBD1. Germline CDR1 SGDLS, CDR2 YYNGEE. The CDR3 extends over 16 amino acids. V lost 4 bases to trimming and J lost 0 bases; unmatched junction nucleotides: 6. In nucleotides, the CDR3 is TGTGCCAGCAGCCCCACAGGGGGCTCTAGCACAGATACGCAGTATTTT. This codes for CASSPTGGSSTDTQYF.

The gene calls are TRBV9 and TRBJ1-2; possibly TRBD1 for D (5 bases). Germline loops: CDR1 SGDLS, CDR2 YYNGEE. Trimming cost V 5 bases and J 4 bases, with 18 bases left between them. The CDR3 consists of 15 residues. In DNA form, the CDR3 reads TGTGCCAGCAGTCGGGCGGACACTATGTCCTATGGCTACACCTTC. Translated: CASSRADTMSYGYTF.

The CDR3 loop is CAWSASEYTEAFF. CDR3 bases: TGTGCCTGGAGTGCCAGCGAGTACACTGAAGCTTTCTTT. The V gene is TRBV30, the J gene TRBJ1-1; no clear D. The V end was cut by 1 base, the J end by 3 bases, with 9 bases between. This CDR3 is 13 amino acids long. Looked up from germline, CDR1 is GTSNPN and CDR2 is SVGIG (reference sequence).

As for this clone: Additional DNA sequences in this sample encode the identical CDR3. The chain joins TRBV5-4 to TRBJ2-7; 7 bases fit TRBD1. The CDR3 length is 13 residues. Germline lookup yields CDR1 SGHNT and CDR2 YYREEE (reference sequence). V lost 3 bases to trimming and J lost 6 bases; unmatched junction nucleotides: 6. This chain's CDR3 is CASSSRQGGEQYF. The CDR3 DNA reads TGTGCCAGCAGCTCCCGACAGGGCGGCGAGCAGTACTTC.

The V call is TRBV6-2 or TRBV6-3, the J call TRBJ2-1; 12 bases fit TRBD2. Looked up from germline, CDR1 is MNHEY and CDR2 is SVGEGT. Unmatched junction bases numbered 5, after V lost 5 bases and J lost 6 bases. The CDR3 sequence is 15 residues long. The CDR3 DNA follows: TGTGCCAGCAGTCTAGCGGGAGGGCCTTTCAATGAGCAGTTCTTC. Translation: CASSLAGGPFNEQFF.

The chain links TRBV6-5 to TRBJ2-7; 7 bases fit TRBD1. The CDR3 is 15 amino acids. Trimming at V came to 2 bases and at J to 2 bases, leaving 6 bases not matched to a gene. The germline V gene encodes CDR1 MNHEY and CDR2 SVGAGI. This CDR3 reads CASSYQYRGAYEQYF. The CDR3 DNA is TGTGCCAGCAGTTACCAGTACAGGGGAGCCTACGAGCAGTACTTC.

J is TRBJ2-7 and V is TRBV5-6; D might be TRBD2 (5 bases). The V end lost 6 bases, the J end lost 1 base, and 17 bases lay between the germline ends. Germline V gene sequence: CDR1 SGHDT, CDR2 YYEEEE. This CDR3 comprises 15 residues. CDR3 in DNA: TGTGCCAGCACCCGTCCTAGCCTTACATCCTACGAGCAGTACTTC. This translates into CASTRPSLTSYEQYF.

V usage is TRBV2 and J usage is TRBJ2-7; D is undetermined. CDR1 SNHLY and CDR2 FYNNEI come from the germline V gene. CDR3 length equals 10 residues. The V and J ends lost 8 bases and 4 bases respectively, with 6 bases between them. The CDR3 DNA follows: TGTGCCAGCCGGTTGTACGAGCAGTACTTC. It yields the protein CASRLYEQYF.

The chain joins TRBV2 to TRBJ2-4, with 7 bases fitting TRBD1. Germline CDR1 SNHLY, CDR2 FYNNEI. The J segment lost 6 bases and the V segment lost 3 bases, leaving 5 bases of the junction unmatched. This CDR3 comprises 14 residues. The CDR3 sequence: CASSDRQGRNIQYF. The DNA for the CDR3 is TGTGCCAGCAGTGACCGACAGGGAAGAAACATTCAGTACTTC.

V gene TRBV7-8 combines with J gene TRBJ2-2, with a possible D match to TRBD2 (6 bases). The V end was cut by 4 bases, the J end by 4 bases, with 16 bases between. The CDR3 extends over 16 amino acids. CDR1 SGHVS and CDR2 FQNEAQ come from the germline V gene. CDR3 sequence reads: CASSSGRGRFTGELFF. The CDR3 nucleotides read TGTGCCAGCAGCTCAGGTCGGGGGAGGTTCACCGGGGAGCTGTTTTTT.